This TCR beta chain was captured by sequencing in a study of regulatory T cells in long-lasting Graves disease (dated by TCRdb to about 2021). Background on the whole study: To count as having persistent Graves' disease, a patient had to have received antithyroid drug treatment for over 5 years with TSH receptor autoantibodies remaining persistently positive. Persistent Graves' disease patients were compared with newly diagnosed Graves' disease patients by peripheral blood TCR sequencing and RNA sequencing. On average, persistent Graves' disease patients in the clinical cohort had been on antithyroid drugs for around ten years. The study took place in China and was registered as a clinical trial. TCR sequencing covered about 13 persistent and 20 or so newly diagnosed Graves' disease patients, around 35 samples in total.

General conclusions and limits of the study: Patients with persistent disease shared more public clonotypes (around 3,000) than newly diagnosed patients did (966). As a limitation, the authors acknowledged that the small sample size may reduce accuracy. Sequencing and analysis were restricted to the TCR beta chain. Persistent Graves' disease patients showed lower TCR Shannon entropy and fewer highly expanded clones than newly diagnosed patients, suggesting clonal expansion. The study examined only peripheral blood because the primary lesion, thyroid tissue, could not be accessed. Persistent disease showed preferential use of TRBV28, TRBJ1-2 and TRBJ2-5, whereas newly diagnosed disease favored TRBV20-1 and TRBJ2-1.

What this sample's time point label stands for: persistent/refractory GD, antithyroid drugs over 5 years with positive TRAb. RNA was extracted from PBMCs in TRIzol for both TCR sequencing and RNA sequencing. The diagnosis of Graves' disease was made according to American Thyroid Association guidelines. Patients were recruited from an endocrinology department in Xi'an, China. Each patient gave around 9.2 milliliters of peripheral blood, collected in an EDTA anticoagulant tube. Ficoll Paque Plus density gradient separation was used to isolate PBMCs, and no further T cell sorting was performed. An Agilent 2100 Bioanalyzer and agarose gel were used to check RNA quality, while a NanoDrop 2000 measured RNA concentration. The library was built by means of multiplex PCR. The sequencing machine was an Illumina HiSeq 4000. iRepertoire HTBI primers and Arm-PCR amplification of CDR3 regions were used to construct TCR beta libraries. Gel purification was performed on PCR products prior to sequencing. The original methods were these. Gene usage analysis of CDR3 amino acid clonotypes relied on the 55 to 80 TRBV and 15 or so TRBJ segments identified across samples. Filtered high-quality paired reads were merged into contigs using COPE and FqMerger. BLAST was used to align contigs to IMGT TRBV, TRBD and TRBJ reference genes, and CDR3 was defined according to IMGT. Any clonotype with a frequency above 0.1% was classified as a highly expanded clone. Repertoire diversity was measured by Shannon entropy, and V-J evenness by the Gini coefficient. Public clonotypes were defined as clonotypes shared by more than one individual. TCRdb took the public reads, trimmed them with fastp at Q25, ran MiXCR for clone calling and kept in-frame beta chains. Every CDR3 protein is listed once, alongside the most common genes and DNA of its rows. TCRdb's processing, not the authors' own work, is the source of the V and J calls. Recorded for this sample are approximately 400,000 distinct CDR3 sequences; roughly 25% of them occurred a single time. The ten top clones hold under 35% of the sample.

Cut back by 7 bases and 2 bases, the V and J ends lie 15 bases apart. Reading from cysteine to phenylalanine, the CDR3 counts 15 amino acids. The CDR3 DNA has 45 bases and is translated from base 1. Based on the germline V gene, the CDR1 and CDR2 sequences are SNHLY and FYNNEI. About this clonotype itself: The antigen this receptor binds is unknown. Per-base qualities were not stored, and no clone one base away is much larger.

This clonotype originated in a woman aged 40 to 50 with Graves disease. Donor details come from another sample of the same person, matched by shared clones. The rearrangement joined TRBV2 to TRBJ1-5, and perhaps TRBD1 as D gene, on 5 matching bases. The sequences come from peripheral blood mononuclear cells (PBMCs), collected when the disease was refractory, from a patient treated with antithyroid drugs. The CDR3 sequence is CASNARDGRNQPQHF. The nucleotides are TGTGCCAGCAATGCCCGGGACGGCCGCAATCAGCCCCAGCATTTT.